These T cell receptor beta chains were read from a single sample in a study of T cell repertoires in cytomegalovirus infection. TCRdb redid the calling of the reads with MiXCR, one entry per CDR3 protein. There are more than 250,000 distinct CDR3 sequences in the sample; roughly 13% occur only once, and roughly 8.7% lies in the top ten. Sequencing was done on a sample of PBMCs. These receptor sequences come from a human donor in good health (CMV status not recorded). Some clones in this sample may be carry-over from other donors' samples. The CDR3 runs from the conserved cysteine through the conserved F or W. D genes are given only for firm matches. Only some rows state a clone size, as once, few, many or a class for expanded clones.

size | J | D | V | DNA | CDR3
many | TRBJ1-5 | NA | TRBV4-1 | TGCGCCAGCAGCCAAGATCCAGATCAGCCCCAGCATTTT | CASSQDPDQPQHF
NA | TRBJ2-7 | NA | TRBV14 | TGTGCCAGCAGCCAAATCGCGGGACCAAGCTCCTACGAGCAGTACTTC | CASSQIAGPSSYEQYF
few | TRBJ2-5 | NA | TRBV10-2 | TGCGCCAGCGGTGTATCGGAATTAGAGACCCAGTACTTC | CASGVSELETQYF
few | TRBJ2-2 | NA | TRBV2 | TGTGCCAGCAGTGGAGGCAGGGCGGTCGGGGAGCTGTTTTTT | CASSGGRAVGELFF
many | TRBJ2-2 | NA | TRBV7-3 | TGTGCCAGCAGCTCCCTTGGACTTAACACCGGGGAGCTGTTTTTT | CASSSLGLNTGELFF
few | TRBJ2-2 | NA | TRBV29-1 | TGCAGCGTTGTGGAAAGGGAGATCGAGGAGCTGTTTTTT | CSVVEREIEELFF
many | TRBJ2-1 | NA | TRBV7-9 | TGTGCCAGCAGCTTGGGGGTTTCAAATGAGCAGTTCTTC | CASSLGVSNEQFF
NA | TRBJ1-6 | NA | TRBV20-1 | TGCAGTGCTAGAAACCGGGACGGTAATTCACCCCTCCACTTT | CSARNRDGNSPLHF
NA | TRBJ1-4 | NA | TRBV29-1 | TGCAGCGTTGAGAGGGGGGGGAATGAAAAACTGTTTTTT | CSVERGGNEKLFF
NA | TRBJ2-5 | TRBD2 | TRBV5-6 | TGTGCCAGCAGCTTAAGTGGCGGGAGCCGACCCAAGGGAGAGACCCAGTACTTC | CASSLSGGSRPKGETQYF
many | TRBJ2-3 | NA | TRBV6-4 | TGTGCCAGCAGTGACTCGGCCAGCTCCACAGATACGCAGTATTTT | CASSDSASSTDTQYF
few | TRBJ2-1 | NA | TRBV6-2/TRBV6-3 | TGTGCCAGCAGTGTCGCTCGCAGATCCTACAATGAGCAGTTCTTC | CASSVARRSYNEQFF
NA | TRBJ2-7 | TRBD2 | TRBV20-1 | TGCAGTGCTGGAGGACTAGCGGGGGGGCCCGGCGAGCAGTACTTC | CSAGGLAGGPGEQYF
many | TRBJ1-1 | NA | TRBV29-1 | TGCAGCGTTGAAGATCGTGTCGCACGCACTGAAGCTTTCTTT | CSVEDRVARTEAFF
NA | TRBJ2-3 | NA | TRBV11-2 | TGTGCCAGCAGCTTAGATAGGACGGGAGAGGCGCAGTATTTT | CASSLDRTGEAQYF
NA | TRBJ2-1 | NA | TRBV29-1 | TGCAGCGCTTGGGGACTTTCCTACAATGAGCAGTTCTTC | CSAWGLSYNEQFF
NA | TRBJ2-5 | NA | TRBV11-2 | TGTGCCAGCAGCGCCCTTGAGGGGAAGCAAGAGACCCAGTACTTC | CASSALEGKQETQYF